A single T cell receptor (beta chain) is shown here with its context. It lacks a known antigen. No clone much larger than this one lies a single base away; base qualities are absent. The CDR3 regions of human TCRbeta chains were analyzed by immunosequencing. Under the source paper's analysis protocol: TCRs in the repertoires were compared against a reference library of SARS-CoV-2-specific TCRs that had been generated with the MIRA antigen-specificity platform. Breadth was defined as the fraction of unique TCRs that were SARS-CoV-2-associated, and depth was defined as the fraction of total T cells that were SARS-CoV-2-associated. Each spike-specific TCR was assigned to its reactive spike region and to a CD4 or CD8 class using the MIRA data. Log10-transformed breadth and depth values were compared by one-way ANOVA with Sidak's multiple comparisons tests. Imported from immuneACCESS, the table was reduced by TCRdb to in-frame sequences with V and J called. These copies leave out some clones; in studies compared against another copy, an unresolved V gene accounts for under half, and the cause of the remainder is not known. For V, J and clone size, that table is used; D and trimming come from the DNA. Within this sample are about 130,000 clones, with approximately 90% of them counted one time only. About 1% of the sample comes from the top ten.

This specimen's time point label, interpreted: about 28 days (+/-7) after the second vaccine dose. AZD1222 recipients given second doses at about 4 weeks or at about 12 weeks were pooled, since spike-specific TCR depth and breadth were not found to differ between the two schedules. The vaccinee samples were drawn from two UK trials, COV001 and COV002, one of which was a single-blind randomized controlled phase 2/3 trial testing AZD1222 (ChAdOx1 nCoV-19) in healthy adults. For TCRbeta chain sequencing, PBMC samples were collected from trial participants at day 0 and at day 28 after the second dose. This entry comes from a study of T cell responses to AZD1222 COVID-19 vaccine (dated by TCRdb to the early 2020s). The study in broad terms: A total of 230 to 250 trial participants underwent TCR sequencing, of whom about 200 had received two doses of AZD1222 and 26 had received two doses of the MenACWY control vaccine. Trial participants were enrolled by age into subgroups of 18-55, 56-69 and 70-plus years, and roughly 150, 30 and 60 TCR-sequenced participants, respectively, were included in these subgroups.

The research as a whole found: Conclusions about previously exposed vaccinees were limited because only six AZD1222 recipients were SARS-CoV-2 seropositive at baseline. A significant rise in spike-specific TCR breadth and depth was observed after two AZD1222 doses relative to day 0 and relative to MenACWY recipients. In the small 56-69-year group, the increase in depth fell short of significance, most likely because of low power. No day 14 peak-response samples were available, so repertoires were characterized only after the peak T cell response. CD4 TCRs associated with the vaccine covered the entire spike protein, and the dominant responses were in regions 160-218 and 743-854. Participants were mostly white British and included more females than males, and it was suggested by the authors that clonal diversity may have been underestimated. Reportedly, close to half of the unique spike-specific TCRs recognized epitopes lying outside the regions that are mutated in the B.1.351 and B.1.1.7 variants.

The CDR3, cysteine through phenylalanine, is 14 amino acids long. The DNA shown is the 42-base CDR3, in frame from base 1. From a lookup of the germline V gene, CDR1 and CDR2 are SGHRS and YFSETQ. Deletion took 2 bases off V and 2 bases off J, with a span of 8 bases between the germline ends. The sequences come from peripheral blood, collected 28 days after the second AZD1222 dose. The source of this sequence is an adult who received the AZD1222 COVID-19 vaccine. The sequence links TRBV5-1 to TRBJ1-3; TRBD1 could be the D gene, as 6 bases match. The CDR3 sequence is CASSFGDTGNTIYF. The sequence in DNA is TGCGCCAGCAGCTTCGGGGACACTGGAAACACCATATATTTT.